A single sample gave rise to the 12 T cell receptor beta chains below, sequenced in a study of glioma-infiltrating T cells. The iRepertoire nested amplicon-rescue multiplex PCR amplified TCR alpha and beta CDR3s from RNA. TCRdb redid the calling of the multiplex PCR reads with MiXCR, one entry per CDR3 protein. The table lists about 4,000 distinct CDR3 sequences, 80% to 95% of them singletons. The sequencing input was glioma tissue, nonneoplastic brain tissue, or PBMCs (not recorded which). These receptors were taken from a human donor with low-grade glioma or glioblastoma, undergoing nonglioma brain surgery, or in good health (not recorded which).

In regard to this clonotype: Being off target in a library aimed at alpha chains, this beta chain has a size of little meaning. This chain joins TRBV7-2 and TRBJ1-1; D gene unclear. The V and J ends lost 3 bases and 8 bases respectively, with 13 bases between them. This CDR3 contains 13 residues. Germline V gene data show CDR1 as SGHTA and CDR2 as FQGNSA. The CDR3 spells CASSFGPLGEAFF. CDR3 nucleotide sequence: TGTGCCAGCAGCTTCGGGCCTTTAGGCGAAGCTTTCTTT.

To note about this clonotype: Since the library was made to target alpha chains, this beta chain is a stray read and its abundance is not meaningful. CDR3 loop: CASSEASIISGNTIYF. The DNA for the CDR3 is TGTGCCAGCAGTGAAGCGAGTATAATCTCTGGAAACACCATATATTTT. This chain uses TRBV6-1 with TRBJ1-3; unclear D gene. The CDR3 has 16 amino acids. Germline V CDR1 and CDR2: MNHNS, SASEGT. V gave up 0 bases and J gave up 0 bases, with 9 bases separating them.

Concerning this clonotype: This beta chain turned up in a library designed for alpha chains; as an off-target read, its abundance says little. The chain carries TRBV6-1 and TRBJ1-6; D might be TRBD1 (6 bases). This CDR3 comprises 15 residues. Germline V gene data show CDR1 as MNHNS and CDR2 as SASEGT. V dropped 5 bases and J dropped 8 bases, with 16 bases sitting between them. The CDR3 protein is CASSLSTGGDSPLHF. The CDR3 DNA follows: TGTGCCAGCAGTTTATCGACAGGTGGGGATTCACCCCTCCACTTT.

Regarding this clonotype: This beta chain was picked up by a library intended for alpha chains and is off target, so its count carries little meaning. The genes are TRBV20-1 and TRBJ2-3; 8 bases align to TRBD2. This CDR3 comprises 17 residues. The germline V gene has CDR1 DFQATT and CDR2 SNEGSKA (reference sequence). V trimming: 6 bases; J trimming: 2 bases; junction bases outside the gene matches: 16. The CDR3 DNA reads TGCAGTGCCCCCCCAAGCACTAGCGGCTCATCCACAGATACGCAGTATTTT. Its translation is CSAPPSTSGSSTDTQYF.

With regard to this clonotype: Because the library targeted alpha chains, this beta chain is an off-target read whose size means little. The V call is TRBV4-1, the J call TRBJ1-1; 7 bases align to TRBD1. This CDR3 region has 14 residues. V dropped 4 bases and J dropped 3; count of bases not matched to a gene: 5. Germline loops: CDR1 MGHRA, CDR2 YSYEKL. As DNA, the CDR3 is TGCGCCAGCAGCCTCGACAGGGTGGACACTGAAGCTTTCTTT. Encoded protein: CASSLDRVDTEAFF.

Regarding this clonotype: Because this beta chain is a stray read in a library intended to capture alpha chains, its abundance should not be given much weight. The chain has TRBV7-2 and TRBJ1-2; maybe TRBD1 (6 bases). V was pared by 2 bases and J by 7 bases, with 11 bases between. This CDR3 contains 13 residues. CDR1 and CDR2 from the germline V gene are SGHTA and FQGNSA. The DNA for the CDR3 is TGTGCCAGCAGCTTACGGGGGGCAGCTGGCTACACCTTC. Protein sequence: CASSLRGAAGYTF.

A remark on this clonotype: The library was built for alpha chains, so this beta chain is an off-target read and its size means little. The chain links TRBV6-2 or TRBV6-3 to TRBJ2-1; 8 nucleotides line up with TRBD1. The J segment lost 4 bases and the V segment lost 11 bases, leaving 10 bases of the junction unmatched. Germline V gene sequence: CDR1 MNHEY, CDR2 SVGEGT. The CDR3 spans 14 residues. This CDR3 reads CAVKPRTGYNEQFF. The CDR3 DNA reads as TGTGCCGTTAAGCCCAGGACAGGGTACAATGAGCAGTTCTTC.

A remark on this clonotype: Because this beta chain is a stray read in a library intended to capture alpha chains, its abundance should not be given much weight. The chain couples TRBV6-1 to TRBJ2-5, with TRBD2 identical over 7 bases. TRBJ2-7 explains the end of the DNA better; the J call may be wrong. Germline lookup yields CDR1 MNHNS and CDR2 SASEGT. The CDR3 spans 13 residues. The CDR3 is CASTPGLTYEQYF. The CDR3 bases are TGTGCCAGCACACCGGGACTAACCTACGAGCAGTACTTC.

Concerning this clonotype: This beta chain appears as a stray read in a library generated for alpha chains; its size is not informative. This chain connects TRBV28 to TRBJ2-7, with D tentatively TRBD2 (6 bases). In germline, CDR1 is MDHEN, CDR2 SYDVKM. The CDR3 is 16 amino acids. The V and J ends lost 4 bases and 7 bases respectively, with 23 bases between them. The CDR3 DNA reads TGTGCCAGCAGTTCCTTAGCGGCTAGCTCCTACAATGAGCAGTACGTC. It translates to CASSSLAASSYNEQYV.

Comments on this clonotype: Little can be read into the size of this beta chain, an off-target read in a library designed for alpha chains. This chain links TRBV6-2 or TRBV6-3 with TRBJ2-5, with a possible D match to TRBD2 (5 bases). Germline lookup yields CDR1 MNHEY and CDR2 SVGEGT. This CDR3 spans 17 amino acids. V lost 6 bases and J 2 bases, leaving 22 bases between the germline ends. The chain's CDR3 is CASRKRARTSVQETQYF. Written as DNA, the CDR3 is TGTGCCAGCAGAAAACGTGCTCGGACTTCGGTACAAGAGACCCAGTACTTC.

Note on this clonotype: Germline and junction disagree at one end, which may indicate a read error. Because this beta chain is a stray read in a library intended to capture alpha chains, its abundance should not be given much weight. The chain recombines TRBV7-2 with TRBJ2-1; D perhaps matches TRBD1 (6 bases). This CDR3 is built from 14 residues. Germline-derived CDR1 and CDR2 are SGHTA and FQGNSA. The CDR3 sequence is CASSSQGGDNEQFF. DNA for the CDR3: TGTGCCAGCAGCTCGCAGGGTGGGGACAATGAGCAATTCTTC. The full variable domain, rest sourced from reference TRBV7-2 and TRBJ2-1, is GAGVSQSPSNKVTEKGKDVELRCDPISGHTALYWYRQSLGQGLEFLIYFQGNSAPDKSGLPSDRFSAERTGGSVSTLTIQRTQQEDSAVYLCASSSQGGDNEQFFGPGTRLTVL.

As to this clonotype: The size of this beta chain means little, since it is a stray read in a library made for alpha chains. The gene calls are TRBV11-2 and TRBJ2-2; 7 bases align to TRBD1. The CDR3 is 15 residues long. Germline assignment: CDR1 SGHAT and CDR2 FQNNGV. The V segment lost 5 bases and the J segment 5 bases; nucleotides outside the gene matches: 8. CDR3 DNA: TGTGCCAGCAGCCTACAGGGGAAAGTGACCGGGGAGCTGTTTTTT. Translation gives CASSLQGKVTGELFF.